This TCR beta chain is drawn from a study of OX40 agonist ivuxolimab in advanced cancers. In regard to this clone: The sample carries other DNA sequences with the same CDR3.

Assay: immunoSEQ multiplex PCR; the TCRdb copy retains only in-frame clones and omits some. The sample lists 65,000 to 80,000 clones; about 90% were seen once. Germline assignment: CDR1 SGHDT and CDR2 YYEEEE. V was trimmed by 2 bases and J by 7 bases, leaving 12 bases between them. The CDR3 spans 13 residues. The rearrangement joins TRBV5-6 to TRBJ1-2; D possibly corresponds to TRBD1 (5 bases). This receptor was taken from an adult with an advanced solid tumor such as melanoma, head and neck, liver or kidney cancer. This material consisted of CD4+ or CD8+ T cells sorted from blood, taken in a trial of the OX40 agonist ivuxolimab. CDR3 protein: CASSFVGGGGYTF. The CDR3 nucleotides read TGTGCCAGCAGCTTTGTGGGGGGGGGTGGCTACACCTTC. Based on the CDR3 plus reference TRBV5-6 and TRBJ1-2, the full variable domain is DAGVTQSPTHLIKTRGQQVTLRCSPKSGHDTVSWYQQALGQGPQFIFQYYEEEERQRGNFPDRFSGHQFPNYSSELNVNALLLGDSALYLCASSFVGGGGYTFGSGTRLTVV.